This T cell receptor beta chain originates from a study of CD8+ T cells in alopecia areata. Study-wide results and limits: Tofacitinib significantly lowered scalp clonality and expanded CD8+ clones among the top 100.

Germline CDR1 is SGHTA and CDR2 is FQGTGA. Trimming took 4 bases from V and 2 from J, leaving 13 bases between them. This CDR3 has 15 amino acids. For this clone: The antigen is undetermined.

Sequencing used cDNA as its template, made by extracting RNA and reverse transcribing it. The data were produced by immunoSEQ multiplex PCR, yet TCRdb's version contains in-frame clones alone and is incomplete. The sample includes roughly 100,000 clones, about three fifths seen only once; the top ten take 16%. As for treatment: oral pan-JAK inhibitor, 5-10 mg twice daily. Specimen: CD8+ T cells sorted from blood, collected at approximately week 60, from a patient treated with tofacitinib. This receptor was identified in a human donor with alopecia areata. The chain combines TRBV7-3 with TRBJ2-3; possibly TRBD2 for D (7 bases). The CDR3 protein is CASSSGGPDTDTQYF. In DNA, the CDR3 is TGTGCCAGCAGCTCCGGGGGGCCCGACACAGATACGCAGTATTTT.